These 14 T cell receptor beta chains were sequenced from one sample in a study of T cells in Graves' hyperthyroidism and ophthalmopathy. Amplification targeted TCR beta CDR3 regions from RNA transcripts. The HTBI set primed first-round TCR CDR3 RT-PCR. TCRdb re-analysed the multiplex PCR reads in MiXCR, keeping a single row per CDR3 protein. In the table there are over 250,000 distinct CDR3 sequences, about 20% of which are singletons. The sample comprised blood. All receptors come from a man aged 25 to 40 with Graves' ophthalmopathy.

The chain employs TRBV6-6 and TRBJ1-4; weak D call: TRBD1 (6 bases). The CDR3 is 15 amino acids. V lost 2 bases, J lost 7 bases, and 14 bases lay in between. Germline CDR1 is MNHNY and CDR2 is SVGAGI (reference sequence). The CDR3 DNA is TGTGCCAGCAGTTACAATATCAGGGGTGGTGAAAAACTGTTTTTT. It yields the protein CASSYNIRGGEKLFF.

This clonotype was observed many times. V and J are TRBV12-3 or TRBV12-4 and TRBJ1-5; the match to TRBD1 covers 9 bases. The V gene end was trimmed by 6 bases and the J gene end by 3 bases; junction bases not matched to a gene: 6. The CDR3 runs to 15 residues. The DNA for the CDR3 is TGTGCCAGCAGACGTACAGGGGGCCTCAATCAGCCCCAGCATTTT. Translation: CASRRTGGLNQPQHF.

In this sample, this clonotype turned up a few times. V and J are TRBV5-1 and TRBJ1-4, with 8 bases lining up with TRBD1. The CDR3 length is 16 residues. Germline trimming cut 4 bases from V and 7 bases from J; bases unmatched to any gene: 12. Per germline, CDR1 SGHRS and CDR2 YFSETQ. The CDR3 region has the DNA TGCGCCAGCAGCACAACAGGAGGGACAGGAGCTGAAAAACTGTTTTTT. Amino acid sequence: CASSTTGGTGAEKLFF.

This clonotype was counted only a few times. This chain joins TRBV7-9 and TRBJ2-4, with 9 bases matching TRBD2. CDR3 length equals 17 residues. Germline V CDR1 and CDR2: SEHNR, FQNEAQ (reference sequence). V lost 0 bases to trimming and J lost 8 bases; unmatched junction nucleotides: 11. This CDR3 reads CASSLAKGGGRADIQYF. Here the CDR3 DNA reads TGTGCCAGCAGCTTAGCGAAAGGGGGCGGGAGGGCCGACATTCAGTACTTC.

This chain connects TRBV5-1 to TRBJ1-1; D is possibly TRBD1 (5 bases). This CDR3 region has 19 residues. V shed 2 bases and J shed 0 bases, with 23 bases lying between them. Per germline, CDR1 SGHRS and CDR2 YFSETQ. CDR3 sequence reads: CASSFKHEWEGLMNTEAFF. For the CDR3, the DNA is TGCGCCAGCAGCTTTAAACATGAATGGGAGGGACTTATGAACACTGAAGCTTTCTTT. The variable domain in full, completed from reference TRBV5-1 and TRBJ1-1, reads KAGVTQTPRYLIKTRGQQVTLSCSPISGHRSVSWYQQTPGQGLQFLFEYFSETQRNKGNFPGRFSGRQFSNSRSEMNVSTLELGDSALYLCASSFKHEWEGLMNTEAFFGQGTRLTVV.

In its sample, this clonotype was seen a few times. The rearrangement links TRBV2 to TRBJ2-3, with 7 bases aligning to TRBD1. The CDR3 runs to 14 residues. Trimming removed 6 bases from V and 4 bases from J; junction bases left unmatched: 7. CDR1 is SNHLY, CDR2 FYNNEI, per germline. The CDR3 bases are TGTGCCAGCAGGGCTAGACAGGGCCCAGATACGCAGTATTTT. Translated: CASRARQGPDTQYF.

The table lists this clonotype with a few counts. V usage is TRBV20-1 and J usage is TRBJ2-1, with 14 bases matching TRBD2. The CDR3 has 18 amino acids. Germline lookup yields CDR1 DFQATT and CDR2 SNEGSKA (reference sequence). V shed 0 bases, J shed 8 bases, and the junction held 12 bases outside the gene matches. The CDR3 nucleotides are TGCAGTGCTAGAGACCGGGAAAGACTAGCGGGAGGGCCATATGAGCAGTTCTTC. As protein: CSARDRERLAGGPYEQFF.

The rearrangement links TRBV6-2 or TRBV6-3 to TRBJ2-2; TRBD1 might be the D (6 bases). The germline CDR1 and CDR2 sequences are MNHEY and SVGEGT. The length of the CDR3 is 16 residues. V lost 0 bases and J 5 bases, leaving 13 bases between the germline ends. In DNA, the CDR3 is TGTGCCAGCAGTTACTCGAGATTACAGGGTACCGGGGAGCTGTTTTTT. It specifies CASSYSRLQGTGELFF.

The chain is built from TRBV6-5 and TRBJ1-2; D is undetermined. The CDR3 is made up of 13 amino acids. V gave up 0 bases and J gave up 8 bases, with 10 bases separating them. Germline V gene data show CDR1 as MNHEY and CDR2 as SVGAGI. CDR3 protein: CASSYSNRGGYTF. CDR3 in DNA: TGTGCCAGCAGTTACTCTAACAGAGGGGGCTACACCTTC.

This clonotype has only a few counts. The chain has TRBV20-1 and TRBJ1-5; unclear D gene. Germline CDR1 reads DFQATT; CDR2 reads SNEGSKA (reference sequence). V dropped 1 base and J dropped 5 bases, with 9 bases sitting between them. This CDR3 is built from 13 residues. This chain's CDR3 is CSARVWPDQPQHF. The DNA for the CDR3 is TGCAGTGCTAGAGTATGGCCAGATCAGCCCCAGCATTTT.

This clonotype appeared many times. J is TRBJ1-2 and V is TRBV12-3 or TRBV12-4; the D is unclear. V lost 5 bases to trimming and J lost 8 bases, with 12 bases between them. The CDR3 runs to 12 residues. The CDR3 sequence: CASSPQYSGYTF. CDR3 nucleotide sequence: TGTGCCAGCAGTCCCCAATACTCCGGCTACACCTTC.

The CDR3 loop reads CASIPMGQVGEQYF. CDR3 DNA: TGTGCCAGCATCCCAATGGGACAGGTTGGGGAGCAGTACTTC. This chain connects TRBV5-8 to TRBJ2-7, with 8 bases identical to TRBD1. V lost 6 bases, J lost 7 bases, and 12 bases stayed unmatched. The germline gives CDR1 SGHTS, CDR2 YDEGEE. The CDR3 loop spans 14 amino acids. The full variable domain, in which reference TRBV5-8 and TRBJ2-7 provide the parts outside the CDR3, is EAGVTQSPTHLIKTRGQQATLRCSPISGHTSVYWYQQALGLGLQFLLWYDEGEERNRGNFPPRFSGRQFPNYSSELNVNALELEDSALYLCASIPMGQVGEQYFGPGTRLTVT.

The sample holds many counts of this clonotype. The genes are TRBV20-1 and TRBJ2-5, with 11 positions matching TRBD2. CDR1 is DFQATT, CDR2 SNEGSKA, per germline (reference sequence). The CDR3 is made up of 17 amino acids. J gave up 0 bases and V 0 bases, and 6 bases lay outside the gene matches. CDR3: CSARDLRTSGYQETQYF. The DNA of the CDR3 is TGCAGTGCTAGAGATTTGAGGACTAGCGGGTACCAAGAGACCCAGTACTTC.

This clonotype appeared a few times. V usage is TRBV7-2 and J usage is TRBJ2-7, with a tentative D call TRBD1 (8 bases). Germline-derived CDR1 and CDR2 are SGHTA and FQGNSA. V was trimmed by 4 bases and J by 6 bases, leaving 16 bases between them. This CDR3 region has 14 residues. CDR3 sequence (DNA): TGTGCCAGCAGCTCTCAGGGGGCGGGAGCCGAGCAGTACTTC. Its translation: CASSSQGAGAEQYF.